This is a list of T cell receptor beta chains from one sample in a study of CD8+ T cells in alopecia areata. The method was immunoSEQ multiplex PCR; TCRdb's version includes in-frame clones alone and lacks a portion of them. The data hold roughly 170,000 clones, with about three fifths observed a single time. The specimen was CD8+ T cells sorted from blood, collected at week 24, from a patient treated with tofacitinib. Receptor source: a human donor with alopecia areata. CDR3s include the opening cysteine and the closing phenylalanine or tryptophan. A D gene is named only where the DNA matches it firmly. The size entry is marked missing in some rows and otherwise reads once, few, many or a size class.

j_gene	v_gene	abundance	d_gene	len	CDR3aa	CDR3nt
TRBJ2-7	TRBV27	few	TRBD2	13	CATRTSGIYEQYF	TGTGCCACTCGGACTAGCGGGATCTACGAGCAGTACTTC
TRBJ1-2	TRBV2	once	NA	11	CASSELLGYTF	TGTGCCAGCAGTGAATTGCTTGGCTACACCTTC
TRBJ2-1	TRBV10-3	few	TRBD1	15	CATITGTEIYNEQFF	TGTGCCACCATCACCGGGACAGAAATATACAATGAGCAGTTCTTC
TRBJ2-7	TRBV13	once	NA	12	CASSLLGGEQYF	TGTGCCAGCAGCCTTCTGGGGGGCGAGCAGTACTTC
TRBJ1-3	TRBV13	few	NA	11	CASSSGNTIYF	TGTGCCAGCTCCTCTGGAAACACCATATATTTT
TRBJ2-2	TRBV7-9	NA	NA	14	CASTISANTGELFF	TGTGCCAGCACCATCTCGGCGAACACCGGGGAGCTGTTTTTT
TRBJ2-3	TRBV13	NA	TRBD2	17	CASYPGGTSGSTDTQYF	TGTGCCAGCTATCCCGGGGGGACTAGCGGTAGCACAGATACGCAGTATTTT
TRBJ1-5	TRBV7-9	few	TRBD1	14	CASGTGYSNQPQHF	TGTGCCAGTGGGACAGGGTATAGCAATCAGCCCCAGCATTTT
TRBJ2-2	TRBV4-2	NA	TRBD2	15	CASSQLSGGAGELFF	TGTGCCAGCAGCCAACTCAGCGGGGGGGCCGGGGAGCTGTTTTTT
TRBJ1-5	TRBV13	NA	NA	15	CASSLGRHSNQPQHF	TGTGCCAGCAGCTTGGGCAGGCATAGCAATCAGCCCCAGCATTTT
TRBJ2-3	TRBV5-1	NA	NA	13	CASSFRGTDTQYF	TGCGCCAGCAGCTTTAGGGGCACAGATACGCAGTATTTT
TRBJ2-5	TRBV6-5	few	NA	12	CASRHTEETQYF	TGTGCCAGCAGACACACGGAAGAGACCCAGTACTTC
TRBJ2-5	TRBV19	once	NA	15	CASSRGPGDEETQYF	TGTGCCAGTAGTCGGGGTCCGGGGGACGAAGAGACCCAGTACTTC
TRBJ2-3	TRBV4-2	many	TRBD1	16	CASSHPPGQGGDTQYF	TGTGCCAGCAGCCATCCTCCGGGACAGGGGGGAGATACGCAGTATTTT
TRBJ2-5	TRBV4-1	NA	NA	16	CASSQGVKGIGETQYF	TGCGCCAGCAGCCAAGGTGTGAAGGGGATAGGGGAGACCCAGTACTTC
TRBJ2-7	TRBV4-2	NA	NA	13	CASSQDKPYEQYF	TGTGCCAGCAGCCAAGATAAGCCCTACGAGCAGTACTTC
TRBJ2-2	TRBV14	NA	NA	13	CASSQVHPGELFF	TGTGCCAGCAGCCAAGTGCACCCCGGGGAGCTGTTTTTT
TRBJ2-5	TRBV29-1	NA	NA	12	CSVNTWRETQYF	TGCAGCGTTAATACGTGGCGGGAGACCCAGTACTTC
TRBJ2-7	TRBV9	NA	NA	13	CASSVGTSYEQYF	TGTGCCAGCAGCGTAGGGACATCCTACGAGCAGTACTTC
TRBJ2-5	TRBV7-9	NA	NA	13	CASSLVRRETQYF	TGTGCCAGCAGCTTAGTGAGACGAGAGACCCAGTACTTC
TRBJ1-5	TRBV30	NA	NA	13	CAWSHGGVEPQHF	TGTGCCTGGAGCCACGGGGGGGTTGAGCCCCAGCATTTT
TRBJ1-1	TRBV2	NA	NA	13	CASSEVSGAEAFF	TGTGCCAGCAGTGAGGTATCGGGAGCTGAAGCTTTCTTT
TRBJ2-2	TRBV15	NA	NA	13	CATSRWGTGELFF	TGTGCCACCAGCAGATGGGGAACCGGGGAGCTGTTTTTT
TRBJ2-1	TRBV6-4	NA	NA	14	CASNPLNSYNEQFF	TGTGCCAGCAATCCACTCAACTCTTACAATGAGCAGTTCTTC
TRBJ2-3	TRBV27	once	TRBD2	15	CASSWKAGGYDTQYF	TGTGCCAGCAGTTGGAAAGCGGGAGGATACGATACGCAGTATTTT
TRBJ1-1	TRBV5-1	many	NA	14	CASSLPTSSTEAFF	TGCGCCAGCAGCTTGCCCACAAGTAGCACTGAAGCTTTCTTT
TRBJ2-5	TRBV7-2	NA	NA	11	CASREQETQYF	TGTGCCAGCAGGGAACAAGAGACCCAGTACTTC
TRBJ1-1	TRBV29-1	few	TRBD1	11	CSVGQGAGAFF	TGCAGCGTTGGACAGGGGGCAGGAGCTTTCTTT
TRBJ1-2	TRBV7-8	NA	TRBD1	14	CASSSGQLNYGYTF	TGTGCCAGCAGCTCGGGACAGCTTAACTATGGCTACACCTTC
TRBJ2-1	TRBV30	NA	NA	16	CAWSVFGQKSYNEQFF	TGTGCCTGGAGTGTCTTTGGACAAAAGTCCTACAATGAGCAGTTCTTC
TRBJ1-4	TRBV30	NA	NA	14	CAWSRTAYNEKLFF	TGTGCCTGGAGTCGGACAGCGTATAATGAAAAACTGTTTTTT
TRBJ2-2	TRBV15	NA	NA	11	CATSRGGELFF	TGTGCCACCAGCAGGGGCGGGGAGCTGTTTTTT
TRBJ1-2	TRBV13	NA	NA	16	CASSSPSGTTQYGYTF	TGTGCCAGCAGCTCCCCCTCCGGCACCACCCAGTATGGCTACACCTTC
TRBJ2-1	TRBV7-3	NA	NA	14	CASSEPGTYNEQFF	TGTGCCAGCAGCGAACCGGGTACCTACAATGAGCAGTTCTTC
TRBJ2-7	TRBV13	NA	NA	14	CASSLRSRRREQYF	TGTGCCAGCAGCTTACGGTCCAGGCGAAGGGAGCAGTACTTC
TRBJ2-7	TRBV15	NA	TRBD1	15	CATSRPGTGVYEQYF	TGTGCCACCAGCAGACCCGGGACAGGGGTCTACGAGCAGTACTTC
TRBJ2-3	TRBV25-1	NA	NA	11	CASSVTDTQYF	TGTGCCAGCAGCGTCACAGATACGCAGTATTTT
TRBJ2-5	TRBV7-9	NA	NA	15	CASSLEEAQPETQYF	TGTGCCAGCAGCTTAGAGGAGGCCCAACCGGAGACCCAGTACTTC
TRBJ2-3	TRBV10-3	NA	TRBD2	18	CAISEGPSGGPRTDTQYF	TGTGCCATCAGCGAAGGACCTAGCGGGGGGCCCCGCACAGATACGCAGTATTTT
TRBJ2-1	TRBV12-5	NA	TRBD2	18	CASGLGTSGGALYNEQFF	TGTGCTAGTGGTCTCGGGACTAGCGGGGGGGCCTTATACAATGAGCAGTTCTTC
TRBJ2-5	TRBV25-1	NA	NA	12	CASGTPPLSQYF	TGTGCCAGTGGAACCCCCCCCTTATCACAGTACTTC
TRBJ2-7	TRBV25-1	NA	NA	11	CASSDPYEQYF	TGTGCCAGCAGTGATCCCTACGAGCAGTACTTC
TRBJ2-3	TRBV30	NA	TRBD1	14	CAWSATGNTDTQYF	TGTGCCTGGAGTGCGACAGGGAACACAGATACGCAGTATTTT
TRBJ1-1	TRBV2	few	NA	13	CASSELPPEGAFF	TGTGCCAGCAGTGAATTGCCACCGGAAGGGGCTTTCTTT
TRBJ2-4	TRBV19	NA	TRBD1	16	CASSGQGALAKNIQYF	TGTGCCAGTAGTGGACAGGGGGCTCTAGCCAAAAACATTCAGTACTTC
TRBJ1-2	TRBV27	NA	NA	14	CASSLGNPNYGYTF	TGTGCCAGCAGTTTAGGGAACCCTAACTATGGCTACACCTTC
TRBJ1-1	TRBV29-1	few	TRBD1	13	CSVPGGRNTEAFF	TGCAGCGTCCCAGGGGGAAGGAACACTGAAGCTTTCTTT
TRBJ2-3	TRBV12-5	NA	NA	13	CASGLISTDTQYF	TGTGCTAGTGGTTTGATTAGCACAGATACGCAGTATTTT
TRBJ1-5	TRBV19	NA	TRBD1	15	CASSTTGASNQPQHF	TGTGCCAGTAGTACCACAGGGGCGAGCAATCAGCCCCAGCATTTT
TRBJ1-4	TRBV9	NA	NA	15	CASSVGGGVNEKLFF	TGTGCCAGCAGCGTAGGAGGAGGGGTGAACGAAAAACTGTTTTTT
TRBJ1-2	TRBV5-1	few	TRBD1	14	CASSFDRGGYGYTF	TGCGCCAGCAGCTTTGACAGGGGAGGATATGGCTACACCTTC
TRBJ1-2	TRBV7-9	NA	NA	15	CASSPTTGGFGGYTF	TGTGCCAGCAGCCCCACTACTGGGGGGTTCGGTGGCTACACCTTC
TRBJ1-2	TRBV9	NA	NA	12	CASSEDGYGYTF	TGTGCCAGCAGCGAGGACGGCTATGGCTACACCTTC